The rows below give T cell receptor beta chains drawn from one sample of a study of T cell changes during pregnancy in multiple sclerosis. The data were produced by immunoSEQ multiplex PCR, yet TCRdb's version contains in-frame clones alone and is incomplete. The repertoire holds about 38,000 clones, with nearly 95% as singletons. Sequenced here: CD4+ T cells from peripheral blood mononuclear cells, sampled after pregnancy. These receptors came from a female donor in good health, enrolled as a control in a pregnancy study. The conserved cysteine and the conserved F or W are not part of the CDR3 here.

v_gene: TRBV9
CDR3aa: ASSVPPDRAEAF

v_gene: TRBV19
CDR3aa: ASSVGTGQSYEQY

v_gene: TRBV18
CDR3aa: ASSPNADRLGPQH

v_gene: TRBV15
CDR3aa: ATSRGGMNTEAF

v_gene: TRBV30
CDR3aa: AWSVGGGAGANVLT

v_gene: TRBV19
CDR3aa: ASSIRQGGSPLH

v_gene: TRBV25-1
CDR3aa: ASSGGGGATDTQY

v_gene: TRBV9
CDR3aa: ASSPPGLAGNEQF

v_gene: TRBV10-3
CDR3aa: ASRTGDGYT

v_gene: TRBV21-1
CDR3aa: ASSKAGHYNEQF

v_gene: TRBV5-4
CDR3aa: ASSSGLAGKSNTGELF

v_gene: TRBV6-1
CDR3aa: ASSASGDPGNEQF

v_gene: TRBV7-7
CDR3aa: ASSLAGPLAAQHNEQF

v_gene: TRBV27
CDR3aa: ASSQIAGGPLRTQY

v_gene: TRBV11-3
CDR3aa: ASSSTASYGYT

v_gene: TRBV6-6
CDR3aa: ASSTGEGNTIY

v_gene: TRBV7-2
CDR3aa: ASSSDRGMRYGYT

v_gene: TRBV6-1
CDR3aa: ASSETGGAF

v_gene: TRBV30
CDR3aa: AWSVQGTDTQY

v_gene: TRBV7-2
CDR3aa: ASSPFGAGPYEQY

v_gene: TRBV19
CDR3aa: ASSISGTVLYSNQPQH

v_gene: TRBV6-1
CDR3aa: ATLIGQGLQTEQY

v_gene: TRBV7-9
CDR3aa: ASSPATGFSYNEQF

v_gene: TRBV2
CDR3aa: ASSEGDRGGGAQY

v_gene: TRBV15
CDR3aa: ATSRGGSGAGETQY

v_gene: TRBV27
CDR3aa: ASRRTGSNEKLF

v_gene: TRBV7-6
CDR3aa: ASSLGVQQGSSYNEQF

v_gene: TRBV5-8
CDR3aa: ASSQTGWRGYT

v_gene: TRBV11-3
CDR3aa: ASSAYGEGGQF

v_gene: TRBV6-1
CDR3aa: ASRRLTDTQY

v_gene: TRBV9
CDR3aa: ASSGTTANTEAF

v_gene: TRBV11-3
CDR3aa: ASSSGSSTSEQY

v_gene: TRBV27
CDR3aa: ASSLEGTSGSSYNEQF

v_gene: TRBV29-1
CDR3aa: SVGSQGNTGELF

v_gene: TRBV27
CDR3aa: ASSWGRQGLYGYT

v_gene: TRBV18
CDR3aa: ASSPDRVVQPQH

v_gene: TRBV27
CDR3aa: ASSSRQGERQPQH